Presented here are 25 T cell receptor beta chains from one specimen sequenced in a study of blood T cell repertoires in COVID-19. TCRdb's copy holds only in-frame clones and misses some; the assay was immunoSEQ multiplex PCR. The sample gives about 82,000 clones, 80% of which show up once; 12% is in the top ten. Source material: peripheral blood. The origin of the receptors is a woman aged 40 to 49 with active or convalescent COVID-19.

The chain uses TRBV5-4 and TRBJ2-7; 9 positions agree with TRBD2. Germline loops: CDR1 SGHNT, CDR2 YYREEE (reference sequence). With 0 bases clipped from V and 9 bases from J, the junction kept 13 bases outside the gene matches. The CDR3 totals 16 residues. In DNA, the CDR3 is TGTGCCAGCAGCTTGGGCGGGGGGGCCCTTAGTTCGGCGCAGTACTTC. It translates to CASSLGGGALSSAQYF. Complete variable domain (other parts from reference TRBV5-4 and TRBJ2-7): ETGVTQSPTHLIKTRGQQVTLRCSSQSGHNTVSWYQQALGQGPQFIFQYYREEENGRGNFPPRFSGLQFPNYSSELNVNALELDDSALYLCASSLGGGALSSAQYFGPGTRLTVT.

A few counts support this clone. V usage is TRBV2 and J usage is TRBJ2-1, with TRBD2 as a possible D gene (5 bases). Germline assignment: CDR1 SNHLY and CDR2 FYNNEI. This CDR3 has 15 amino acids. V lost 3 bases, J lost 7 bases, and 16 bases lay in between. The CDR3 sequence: CASSDAGFGGNEQFF. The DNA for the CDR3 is TGTGCCAGCAGTGATGCTGGGTTCGGCGGGAATGAGCAGTTCTTC.

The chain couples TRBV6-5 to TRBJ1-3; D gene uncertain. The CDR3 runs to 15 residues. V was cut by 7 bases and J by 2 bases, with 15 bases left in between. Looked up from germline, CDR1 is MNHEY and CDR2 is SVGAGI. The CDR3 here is CASTHPGVPGNTIYF. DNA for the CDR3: TGTGCCAGCACTCACCCCGGGGTTCCTGGAAACACCATATATTTT.

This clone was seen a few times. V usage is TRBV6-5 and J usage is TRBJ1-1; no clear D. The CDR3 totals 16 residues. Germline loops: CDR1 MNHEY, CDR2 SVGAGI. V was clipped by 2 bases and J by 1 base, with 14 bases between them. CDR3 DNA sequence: TGTGCCAGCAGTTACACTAGTTTATCAGGGAACACTGAAGCTTTCTTT. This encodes CASSYTSLSGNTEAFF.

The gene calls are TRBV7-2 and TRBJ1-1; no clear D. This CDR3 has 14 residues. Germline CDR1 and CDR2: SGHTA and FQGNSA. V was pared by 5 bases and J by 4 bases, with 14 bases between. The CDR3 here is CASSQMEGSTEAFF. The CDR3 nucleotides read TGTGCCAGCAGCCAAATGGAGGGCAGCACTGAAGCTTTCTTT.

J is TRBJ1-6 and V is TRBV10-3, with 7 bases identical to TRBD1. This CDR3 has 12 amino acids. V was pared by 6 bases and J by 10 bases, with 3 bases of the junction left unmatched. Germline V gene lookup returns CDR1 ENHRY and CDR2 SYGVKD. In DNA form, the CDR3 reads TGTGCCATCAGCGGACAGGAGTCACCCCTCCACTTT. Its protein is CAISGQESPLHF.

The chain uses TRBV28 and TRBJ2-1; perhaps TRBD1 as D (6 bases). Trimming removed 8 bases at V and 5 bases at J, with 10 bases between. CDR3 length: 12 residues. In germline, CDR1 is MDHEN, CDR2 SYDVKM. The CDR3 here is CASGTNDNEQFF. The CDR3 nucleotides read TGTGCCAGCGGGACAAATGACAATGAGCAGTTCTTC.

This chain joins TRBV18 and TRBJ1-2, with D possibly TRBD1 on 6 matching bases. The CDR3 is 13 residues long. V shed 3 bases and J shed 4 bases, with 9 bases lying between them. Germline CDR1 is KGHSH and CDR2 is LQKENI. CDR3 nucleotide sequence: TGTGCCAGCTCACCGGACAGCGCCTATGGCTACACCTTC. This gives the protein CASSPDSAYGYTF. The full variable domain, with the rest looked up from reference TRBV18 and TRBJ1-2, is NAGVMQNPRHLVRRRGQEARLRCSPMKGHSHVYWYRQLPEEGLKFMVYLQKENIIDESGMPKERFSAEFPKEGPSILRIQQVVRGDSAAYFCASSPDSAYGYTFGSGTRLTVV.

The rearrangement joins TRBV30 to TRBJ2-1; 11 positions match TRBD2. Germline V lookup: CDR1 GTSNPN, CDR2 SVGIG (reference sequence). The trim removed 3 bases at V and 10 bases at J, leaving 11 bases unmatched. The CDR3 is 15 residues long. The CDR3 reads CAWRPLSGGAKEQFF. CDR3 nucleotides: TGTGCCTGGAGACCCCTTAGCGGGGGGGCGAAGGAGCAGTTCTTC.

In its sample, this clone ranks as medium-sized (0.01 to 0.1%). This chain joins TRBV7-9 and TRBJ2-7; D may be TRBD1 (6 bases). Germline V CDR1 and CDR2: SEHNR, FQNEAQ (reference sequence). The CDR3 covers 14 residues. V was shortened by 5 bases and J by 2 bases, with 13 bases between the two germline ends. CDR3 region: CASSRPDSPYEQYF. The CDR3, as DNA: TGTGCCAGCAGCCGTCCGGACAGCCCCTACGAGCAGTACTTC.

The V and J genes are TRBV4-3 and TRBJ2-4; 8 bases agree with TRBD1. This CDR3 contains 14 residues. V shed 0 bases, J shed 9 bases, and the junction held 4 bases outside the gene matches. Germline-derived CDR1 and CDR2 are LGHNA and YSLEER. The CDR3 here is CASSQEDRGGIQYF. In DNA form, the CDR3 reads TGCGCCAGCAGCCAAGAAGACAGGGGAGGCATTCAGTACTTC.

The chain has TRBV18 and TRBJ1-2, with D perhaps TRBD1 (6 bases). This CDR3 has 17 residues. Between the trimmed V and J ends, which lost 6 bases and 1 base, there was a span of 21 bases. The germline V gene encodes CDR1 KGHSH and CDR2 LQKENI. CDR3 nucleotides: TGTGCCAGCTCCTTCACGGAAGGGGACAACTATAACTATGGCTACACCTTC. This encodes CASSFTEGDNYNYGYTF. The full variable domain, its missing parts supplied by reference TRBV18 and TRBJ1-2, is NAGVMQNPRHLVRRRGQEARLRCSPMKGHSHVYWYRQLPEEGLKFMVYLQKENIIDESGMPKERFSAEFPKEGPSILRIQQVVRGDSAAYFCASSFTEGDNYNYGYTFGSGTRLTVV.

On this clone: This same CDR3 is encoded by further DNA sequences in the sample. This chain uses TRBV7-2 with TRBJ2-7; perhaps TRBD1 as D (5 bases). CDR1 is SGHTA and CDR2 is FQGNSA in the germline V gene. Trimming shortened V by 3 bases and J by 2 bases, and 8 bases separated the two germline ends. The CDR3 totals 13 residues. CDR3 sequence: CASSLQGTYEQYF. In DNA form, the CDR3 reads TGTGCCAGCAGCTTGCAGGGAACCTACGAGCAGTACTTC.

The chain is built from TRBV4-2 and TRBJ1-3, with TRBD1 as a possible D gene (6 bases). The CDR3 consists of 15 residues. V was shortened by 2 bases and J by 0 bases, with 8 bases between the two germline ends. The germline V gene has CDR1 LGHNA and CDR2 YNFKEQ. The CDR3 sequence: CASSQWDTSGNTIYF. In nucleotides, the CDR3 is TGTGCCAGCAGCCAATGGGACACCTCTGGAAACACCATATATTTT.

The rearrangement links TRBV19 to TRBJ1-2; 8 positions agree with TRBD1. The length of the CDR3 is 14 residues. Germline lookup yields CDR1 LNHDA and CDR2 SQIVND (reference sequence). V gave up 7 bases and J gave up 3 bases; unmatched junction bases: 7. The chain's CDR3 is CASTKTGVDYGYTF. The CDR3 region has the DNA TGTGCCAGTACCAAGACAGGGGTGGACTATGGCTACACCTTC.

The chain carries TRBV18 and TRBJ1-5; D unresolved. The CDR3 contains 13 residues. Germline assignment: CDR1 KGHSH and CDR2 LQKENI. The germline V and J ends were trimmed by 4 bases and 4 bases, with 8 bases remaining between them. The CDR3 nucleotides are TGTGCCAGCTCACGGGCAGTAAATCAGCCCCAGCATTTT. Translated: CASSRAVNQPQHF.

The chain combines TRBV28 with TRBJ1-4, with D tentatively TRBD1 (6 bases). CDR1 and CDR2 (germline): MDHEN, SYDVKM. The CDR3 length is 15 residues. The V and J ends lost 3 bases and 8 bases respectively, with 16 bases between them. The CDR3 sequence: CASSLYDGRGEKLFF. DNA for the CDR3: TGTGCCAGCAGTTTGTACGACGGCAGGGGAGAAAAACTGTTTTTT.

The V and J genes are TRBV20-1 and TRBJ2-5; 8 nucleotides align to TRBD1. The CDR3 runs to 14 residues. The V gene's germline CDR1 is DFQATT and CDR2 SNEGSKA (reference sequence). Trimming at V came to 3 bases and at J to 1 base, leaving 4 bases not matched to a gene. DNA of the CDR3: TGCAGTGCTAGTCAGGGGGCCGCCCAAGAGACCCAGTACTTC. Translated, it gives CSASQGAAQETQYF.

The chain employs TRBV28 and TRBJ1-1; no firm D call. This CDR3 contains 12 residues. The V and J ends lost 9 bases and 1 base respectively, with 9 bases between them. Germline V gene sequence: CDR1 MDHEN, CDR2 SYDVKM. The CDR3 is CASLRQNTEAFF. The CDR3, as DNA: TGTGCCAGTCTACGACAGAACACTGAAGCTTTCTTT.

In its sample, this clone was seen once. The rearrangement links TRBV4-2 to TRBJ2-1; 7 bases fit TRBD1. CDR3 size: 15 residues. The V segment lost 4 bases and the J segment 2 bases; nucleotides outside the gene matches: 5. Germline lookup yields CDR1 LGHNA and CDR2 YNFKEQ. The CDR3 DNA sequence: TGTGCCAGCAGCCTTTCGGACAGGCCCTACAATGAGCAGTTCTTC. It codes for CASSLSDRPYNEQFF.

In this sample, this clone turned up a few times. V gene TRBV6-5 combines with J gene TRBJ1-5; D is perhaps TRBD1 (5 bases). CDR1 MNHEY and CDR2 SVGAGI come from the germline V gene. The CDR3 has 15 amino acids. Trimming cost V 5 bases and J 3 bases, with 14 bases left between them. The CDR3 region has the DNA TGTGCCAGCAGTCCCGGCCGGGACTTCAATCAGCCCCAGCATTTT. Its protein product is CASSPGRDFNQPQHF.

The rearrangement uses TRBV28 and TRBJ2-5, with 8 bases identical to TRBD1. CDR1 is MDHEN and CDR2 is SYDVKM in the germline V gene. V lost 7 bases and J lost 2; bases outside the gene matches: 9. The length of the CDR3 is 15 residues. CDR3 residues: CASNYQQGVQETQYF. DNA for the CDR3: TGTGCCAGCAACTACCAACAGGGGGTTCAAGAGACCCAGTACTTC.

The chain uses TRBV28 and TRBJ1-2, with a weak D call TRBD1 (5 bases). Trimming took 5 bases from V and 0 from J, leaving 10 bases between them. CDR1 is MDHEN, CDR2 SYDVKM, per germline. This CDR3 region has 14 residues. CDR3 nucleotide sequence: TGTGCCAGCAGTACAGGTGTACCTAACTATGGCTACACCTTC. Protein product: CASSTGVPNYGYTF.

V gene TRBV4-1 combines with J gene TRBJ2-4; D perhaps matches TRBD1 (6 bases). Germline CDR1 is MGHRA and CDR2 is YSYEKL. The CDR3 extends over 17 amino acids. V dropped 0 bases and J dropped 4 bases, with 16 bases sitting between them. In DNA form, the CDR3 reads TGCGCCAGCAGCCAAGATGGGGCTACAGGGCAGAAAAACATTCAGTACTTC. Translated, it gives CASSQDGATGQKNIQYF.

The CDR3 region is CASSRPGGFGQYF. Here the CDR3 DNA reads TGTGCCAGCAGCCGTCCGGGTGGATTTGGGCAGTACTTC. The rearrangement links TRBV6-2 or TRBV6-3 to TRBJ2-7, with D unresolved. This CDR3 comprises 13 residues. Germline assignment: CDR1 MNHEY and CDR2 SVGEGT. The V end was cut by 6 bases, the J end by 9 bases, with 18 bases between.